The 10 T cell receptor beta chains below come from one sample, sequenced in a study of read filtering for tumor transcriptome and immune sequencing. The library was built from roughly 400 ng RNA with molecular barcoded adaptors for alpha/delta and beta/gamma chains. TCRdb used MiXCR to reprocess the reads, holding one entry per CDR3 protein. The profile shows approximately 140,000 distinct CDR3 sequences, approximately 13% of them singletons. Sequenced sample: a population of CD138-negative cells sorted from bone marrow. The receptors were sampled from a donor at least 40 years old with multiple myeloma.

The chain is built from TRBV6-5 and TRBJ1-1; D is ambiguous. The CDR3 consists of 14 residues. CDR1 is MNHEY and CDR2 is SVGAGI in the germline V gene. The V gene lost 5 bases and the J gene lost 5 bases, with 15 bases spanning the gap. The CDR3 coding sequence is TGTGCCAGCAGTCCAACTCCCCGTCTGACTGAAGCTTTCTTT. It is translated as CASSPTPRLTEAFF.

For this clonotype: A read error may account for a junction end that differs from germline. V and J are TRBV9 and TRBJ2-6, with TRBD2 matching over 7 bases. Per the germline V gene, CDR1 is SGDLS and CDR2 is YYNGEE. This CDR3 region has 22 residues. Here the CDR3 DNA reads TGTGCCGGCAGCGTTAGGGCCCTGTGGACTGGCGGGAGCCTCCCTGGGGCCAACGTCCTGACTTTC. It translates to CAGSVRALWTGGSLPGANVLTF.

This clonotype was seen a few times. This may arise from a read error, as a much more abundant clone is one base away. This chain connects TRBV20-1 to TRBJ2-7; a weak D match, TRBD1 (6 bases). The germline V and J ends were trimmed by 5 bases and 6 bases, with 17 bases remaining between them. The CDR3 has 13 residues. The germline V gene has CDR1 DFQATT and CDR2 SNEGSKA (reference sequence). The CDR3 sequence is CSAVSPGASEQYF. The CDR3 DNA reads as TGCAGTGCTGTATCCCCAGGGGCAAGCGAGCAGTACTTC.

This clonotype was observed many times. The genes are TRBV7-2 and TRBJ2-3, with 13 positions matching TRBD2. The length of the CDR3 is 17 residues. The germline V gene has CDR1 SGHTA and CDR2 FQGNSA. V was pared by 3 bases and J by 3 bases, with 6 bases of the junction left unmatched. The CDR3 region has the DNA TGTGCCAGCAGCTTGAGGACTAGCGGGAGAGAAACAGATACGCAGTATTTT. This codes for CASSLRTSGRETDTQYF. Full variable domain (missing parts from reference TRBV7-2 and TRBJ2-3): GAGVSQSPSNKVTEKGKDVELRCDPISGHTALYWYRQSLGQGLEFLIYFQGNSAPDKSGLPSDRFSAERTGGSVSTLTIQRTQQEDSAVYLCASSLRTSGRETDTQYFGPGTRLTVL.

This clonotype was detected many times. At one end the junction does not follow the germline gene, possibly because of a read error. The V gene is TRBV19, the J gene TRBJ2-1; 7 bases are a match to TRBD1. Per the germline V gene, CDR1 is LNHDA and CDR2 is SQIVND (reference sequence). There are 14 residues in the CDR3. CDR3 loop: CASRETGLEKVLVF. The CDR3 nucleotides are TGTGCCAGTAGGGAGACAGGGTTGGAAAAGGTCCTGGTCTTC.

This clonotype was observed at least ten times. V and J are TRBV7-8 and TRBJ2-1; D perhaps matches TRBD2 (6 bases). The CDR3 has 15 residues. Germline V lookup: CDR1 SGHVS, CDR2 FQNEAQ. V shed 1 base and J shed 5 bases, with 12 bases lying between them. The chain's CDR3 is CASSLVPSAHNEQFF. Written as DNA, the CDR3 is TGTGCCAGCAGCTTAGTTCCTAGCGCTCACAATGAGCAGTTCTTC.

This clonotype was seen repeatedly, ten times or more. CDR3 coding DNA: TGTGCCAGTTGCGAGGCAGGGACCCCCACAGATACGCAGTATTTT. This codes for CASCEAGTPTDTQYF. The rearrangement joins TRBV27 to TRBJ2-3, with D perhaps being TRBD1 or TRBD2 (5 bases each). CDR3 length: 15 residues. V lost 9 bases and J lost 2, with 18 bases in between. The germline V gene has CDR1 MNHEY and CDR2 SMNVEV (reference sequence).

In this sample, this clonotype turned up many times. The chain employs TRBV6-1 and TRBJ2-1; D gene uncertain. Germline CDR1 and CDR2: MNHNS and SASEGT. V lost 5 bases to trimming and J lost 10 bases, with 15 bases between them. There are 13 residues in the CDR3. This CDR3 is CASSRSPQEEQFF. CDR3 coding DNA: TGTGCCAGCAGTCGGTCCCCTCAAGAGGAGCAGTTCTTC.

This clonotype has ten or more counts. V usage is TRBV4-3 and J usage is TRBJ2-3; perhaps TRBD2 as D (6 bases). The CDR3 contains 14 residues. Germline loops: CDR1 LGHNA, CDR2 YSLEER. V was pared by 4 bases and J by 0 bases, with 8 bases between. The CDR3 protein is CASSPEGSTDTQYF. The CDR3 DNA reads as TGCGCCAGCAGCCCGGAGGGAAGCACAGATACGCAGTATTTT.

This clonotype came up a few times. Relative to the germline gene, one junction end is altered; a read error may explain this. V usage is TRBV4-1 and J usage is TRBJ2-4; D remains unclear. Germline CDR1 is MGHRA and CDR2 is YSYEKL. This CDR3 has 15 amino acids. The CDR3 DNA reads as TGCGCCAGCAGCCAAGATAACGGTGGCAAAAACATTCGGTACTTC. Encoded protein: CASSQDNGGKNIRYF.